This T cell receptor beta chain was recovered during a study of CD4+ T cells in melanoma. Repertoires were generated with immunoSEQ multiplex PCR, while TCRdb's copy carries only in-frame clones and drops some. This sample yields some 6,000 clones, of which less than 70% are seen a single time; 20% to 25% belongs to the top ten. V dropped 6 bases and J dropped 5 bases, with 13 bases sitting between them. This CDR3 comprises 13 residues. Germline assignment: CDR1 SNHLY and CDR2 FYNNEI. The V and J genes are TRBV2 and TRBJ1-2; possible D gene TRBD1, 6 bases. The receptor's source is a human donor with melanoma. Source material: cells from a culture (not recorded whether cultured in vitro). CDR3 in amino acids: CASSSDRKYGYTF. CDR3 DNA: TGTGCCAGCAGCTCTGACAGGAAATATGGCTACACCTTC.